This T cell receptor (beta chain) derives from a study of cytomegalovirus exposure and HLA in healthy donors. Study-level information: For the approximately 400 genotyped donors, approximately 82% fell within the Caucasian-associated ancestry cluster.

Worth noting for this clone: Antigen: not known.

Germline V gene lookup returns CDR1 MDHEN and CDR2 SYDVKM. Deletions cut 2 bases from V and 3 bases from J, with 14 bases between. This CDR3 contains 15 residues. Whole-study findings and limits: Sequencing had likely introduced a cluster of highly shared sequence variants as an artifact. A later analysis, which compared TCR beta chains of equal frequency, found the HLA-associated ones more clonally expanded. Fewer N-insertions than the roughly 600-donor mean were reportedly shown by an Asian-associated ancestry cluster in a later analysis.

Both 60 Vbeta primers and 13 Jbeta primers went into the PCR. Profiled with immunoSEQ multiplex PCR; TCRdb holds only in-frame clones, not every one. The sample gives 150,000 to 250,000 clones, about 82% of which show up once; approximately 2.4% is in the top ten. The source of this sequence is a woman between 45 and 60 years old in good health and CMV-seronegative. The sequencing input was PBMCs. The V call is TRBV28, the J call TRBJ2-7; possible D gene TRBD1, 8 bases. The CDR3 reads CASSLSGTGGYEQYF. CDR3 nucleotide sequence: TGTGCCAGCAGTTTAAGCGGGACAGGAGGCTACGAGCAGTACTTC.